These 17 T cell receptor beta chains were all obtained from the same sample, sequenced in a study of siplizumab effects on memory and regulatory T cells. The data were produced by immunoSEQ multiplex PCR, yet TCRdb's version contains in-frame clones alone and is incomplete. The sample lists fewer than 130,000 clones; roughly 92% were seen once. Sequenced input: CD4+ T cells sorted from blood. The receptors stem from a human donor in good health.

The V gene is TRBV25-1, the J gene TRBJ1-4, with no clear D. The CDR3 is 13 amino acids. The V gene's germline CDR1 is MGHDK and CDR2 SYGVNS. V lost 5 bases and J lost 8, with 12 bases in between. CDR3 sequence (DNA): TGTGCCAGCAGTTCTCACCTGGGCGAAAAACTGTTTTTT. It codes for CASSSHLGEKLFF.

The CDR3 region is CASSTTGVVGYTF. In nucleotides, the CDR3 is TGTGCCAGTAGTACGACAGGGGTGGTCGGCTACACCTTC. This chain connects TRBV19 to TRBJ1-2; TRBD1 matches at 8 bases. The ends lost 4 bases at V and 8 bases at J; junction bases unmatched: 6. Per the germline V gene, CDR1 is LNHDA and CDR2 is SQIVND (reference sequence). The CDR3 covers 13 residues. Variable domain in full (rest from reference TRBV19 and TRBJ1-2): DGGITQSPKYLFRKEGQNVTLSCEQNLNHDAMYWYRQDPGQGLRLIYYSQIVNDFQKGDIAEGYSVSREKKESFPLTVTSAQKNPTAFYLCASSTTGVVGYTFGSGTRLTVV.

The genes are TRBV27 and TRBJ1-4, with TRBD1 as a possible D gene (5 bases). The CDR3 length is 16 residues. Trimming took off 5 bases at V and 8 bases at J, with 21 bases between the two ends. Germline CDR1 reads MNHEY; CDR2 reads SMNVEV (reference sequence). This chain's CDR3 is CASSPTGARVGEKLFF. CDR3 in DNA: TGTGCCAGCAGTCCAACAGGCGCCCGAGTAGGGGAAAAACTGTTTTTT.

The genes are TRBV6-5 and TRBJ1-5; D is perhaps TRBD1 (6 bases). This CDR3 comprises 15 residues. Trimming stripped 6 bases from V and 4 bases from J, with 16 bases between. Looked up from germline, CDR1 is MNHEY and CDR2 is SVGAGI. CDR3 amino acids: CASSESRGWNQPQHF. DNA for the CDR3: TGTGCCAGCAGCGAAAGTAGGGGGTGGAATCAGCCCCAGCATTTT.

The chain carries TRBV2 and TRBJ2-1; 8 nucleotides align to TRBD1. The germline gives CDR1 SNHLY, CDR2 FYNNEI. The V gene end was trimmed by 6 bases and the J gene end by 9 bases; junction bases not matched to a gene: 7. The CDR3 sequence is 13 residues long. The DNA of the CDR3 is TGTGCCAGCAGACAAGGGACAGGAGTTGAGCAGTTCTTC. Amino acid sequence: CASRQGTGVEQFF. Filled out from reference TRBV2 and TRBJ2-1, the complete variable domain reads EPEVTQTPSHQVTQMGQEVILRCVPISNHLYFYWYRQILGQKVEFLVSFYNNEISEKSEIFDDQFSVERPDGSNFTLKIRSTKLEDSAMYFCASRQGTGVEQFFGPGTRLTVL.

This clone was counted between two and nine times. The CDR3 sequence is CSAGPSYEQYF. The DNA of the CDR3 is TGCAGTGCGGGCCCCTCCTACGAGCAGTACTTC. V is TRBV20-1 and J is TRBJ2-7; D not resolved. The CDR3 contains 11 residues. Germline assignment: CDR1 DFQATT and CDR2 SNEGSKA (reference sequence). The ends were cut back, 6 bases at V and 0 bases at J, with 6 bases in the middle.

The genes are TRBV29-1 and TRBJ1-4, with D possibly matching TRBD1 (5 bases). V was clipped by 7 bases and J by 2 bases, with 17 bases between them. The CDR3 spans 15 residues. The germline V gene encodes CDR1 SQVTM and CDR2 ANQGSEA. CDR3 coding DNA: TGCAGCGCTTCGGACGGGGCCCTTACTAATGAAAAACTGTTTTTT. Its protein is CSASDGALTNEKLFF.

The rearrangement uses TRBV6-5 and TRBJ1-5; D is perhaps TRBD1 (5 bases). The CDR3 covers 15 residues. The germline CDR1 and CDR2 sequences are MNHEY and SVGAGI. V was cut by 2 bases and J by 5 bases, with 13 bases left in between. The CDR3 DNA sequence: TGTGCCAGCAGTTACCAGGGAAAGGGTGATCAGCCCCAGCATTTT. Translation gives CASSYQGKGDQPQHF.

This clone showed up just a few times. The rearrangement uses TRBV4-1 and TRBJ1-3; the D is unclear. CDR1 is MGHRA, CDR2 YSYEKL, per germline. The CDR3 spans 17 residues. V was pared by 1 base and J by 0 bases, with 13 bases between. In DNA, the CDR3 is TGCGCCAGCAGCCAAGGCCTACTAACCGGCTCTGGAAACACCATATATTTT. As protein: CASSQGLLTGSGNTIYF.

This rearrangement joins TRBV5-1 to TRBJ1-2; D is unresolved. The germline CDR1 and CDR2 sequences are SGHRS and YFSETQ. Trimming shortened V by 3 bases and J by 6 bases, and 15 bases separated the two germline ends. The CDR3 has 14 residues. In DNA, the CDR3 is TGCGCCAGCAGCTCAGAGGGAGCGGTTAATGGCTACACCTTC. The encoded protein is CASSSEGAVNGYTF.

The chain employs TRBV5-4 and TRBJ2-1; D gene ambiguous. Germline V gene lookup returns CDR1 SGHNT and CDR2 YYREEE (reference sequence). This CDR3 region has 14 residues. The ends were cut back, 4 bases at V and 3 bases at J, with 11 bases in the middle. CDR3 nucleotides: TGTGCCAGCAGCAAGGCCAGGAACTACAATGAGCAGTTCTTC. It encodes CASSKARNYNEQFF.

This chain uses TRBV6-5 with TRBJ1-2; 12 positions agree with TRBD1. V was pared by 7 bases and J by 9 bases, with 6 bases of the junction left unmatched. The germline gives CDR1 MNHEY, CDR2 SVGAGI. CDR3 length equals 13 residues. The CDR3 coding sequence is TGTGCCAGCACCGGGACAGGGGGCATGAGCTACACCTTC. Encoded protein: CASTGTGGMSYTF.

CDR3 residues: CASSTLQGRYEQYF. CDR3 coding DNA: TGTGCCAGTAGCACTCTACAGGGGAGGTACGAGCAGTACTTC. The chain links TRBV19 to TRBJ2-7; weak D call: TRBD1 (7 bases). Germline values: CDR1 LNHDA, CDR2 SQIVND (reference sequence). Trimming stripped 6 bases from V and 4 bases from J, with 16 bases between. This CDR3 is 14 amino acids long.

The chain recombines TRBV7-2 with TRBJ2-2; 7 nucleotides match TRBD2. CDR3 size: 15 residues. In germline, CDR1 is SGHTA, CDR2 FQGNSA. This CDR3 reads CASGRRERSTGELFF. In DNA form, the CDR3 reads TGTGCTTCCGGGCGGCGGGAGCGGAGCACCGGGGAGCTGTTTTTT.

DNA of the CDR3: TGTGCCAGCAGCCCAGGGGCGGATACGCAGTATTTT. It yields the protein CASSPGADTQYF. The chain recombines TRBV7-9 with TRBJ2-3, with D possibly being TRBD1 (6 bases). The V gene lost 5 bases and the J gene lost 6 bases, with 9 bases spanning the gap. The CDR3 spans 12 residues. Germline CDR1 and CDR2: SEHNR and FQNEAQ (reference sequence).

V is TRBV7-9 and J is TRBJ1-2, with TRBD1 matching over 7 bases. The length of the CDR3 is 14 residues. V dropped 3 bases and J dropped 5; count of bases not matched to a gene: 6. Per germline, CDR1 SEHNR and CDR2 FQNEAQ (reference sequence). The CDR3 protein is CASSLGQIRYGYTF. The CDR3, as DNA: TGTGCCAGCAGCTTGGGACAGATTCGTTATGGCTACACCTTC.

This chain uses TRBV5-5 with TRBJ1-2, with TRBD1 matching 7 bases. CDR3 length: 14 residues. The V gene end was trimmed by 4 bases and the J gene end by 7 bases; junction bases not matched to a gene: 10. Per the germline V gene, CDR1 is SGHKS and CDR2 is YYEKEE (reference sequence). CDR3 in amino acids: CASSPRTGVGGYTF. The CDR3, as DNA: TGTGCCAGCAGCCCCAGAACAGGGGTTGGTGGCTACACCTTC.